This TCR beta chain was identified during a study of T cell responses to AZD1222 COVID-19 vaccine. With regard to this clone: Its target is unknown. Other DNA sequences in the same sample also yield this CDR3.

Study observations and caveats: CD4 TCRs linked to vaccination spanned spike, dominating at 160-218 and 743-854. Close to half of spike-specific TCRs reportedly recognize unmutated variant regions.

Sequencing used immunoSEQ multiplex PCR; TCRdb keeps in-frame clones, though not all of them. The sample has some 120,000 clones, around 87% seen once. The clonotype was recovered from an adult in good health. Here the sequenced sample was peripheral blood, taken on day 0 of AZD1222 vaccination.

CDR3 loop: CASSPGTENQPQHF. DNA for the CDR3: TGTGCCAGCAGTCCTGGGACAGAAAATCAGCCCCAGCATTTT. The chain couples TRBV27 to TRBJ1-5; 7 bases line up with TRBD1. This CDR3 region has 14 residues. V was pared by 5 bases and J by 4 bases, with 5 bases of the junction left unmatched. Germline V lookup: CDR1 MNHEY, CDR2 SMNVEV (reference sequence).